The clone carrying this T cell receptor beta chain was recorded at least ten times. The time point: blood at routine non-recurrence follow-up after resection. The CDR3 sequence is 12 residues long. Germline V gene lookup returns CDR1 SQVTM and CDR2 ANQGSEA. Trimming removed 5 bases from V and 6 bases from J, with 13 bases in between. The source of the sample is a study of spatial heterogeneity in lung cancer. Each TCR cDNA molecule carried a unique molecular identifier. TCRdb passed the 5' RACE reads through MiXCR, listing each CDR3 protein once. The table shows 35,000 to 45,000 distinct CDR3 sequences, with around 7.6% occurring only once.

The sequencing used PBMCs, collected at follow-up. J is TRBJ1-1 and V is TRBV29-1, with D possibly matching TRBD1 (6 bases). This sequence originates from a male donor with early-stage non-small cell lung cancer. CDR3 coding DNA: TGCAGCGTTTCGCAGGGGTTCGCTGAAGCTTTCTTT. Amino acids: CSVSQGFAEAFF.